This T cell receptor (beta chain) appears in the sequencing data of a study of shared clonotypes between healthy human individuals. Study information: CD4 naive and memory got three plates each, CD8 naive two, CD8 memory one.

This CDR3 has 15 residues. Germline values: CDR1 SNHLY, CDR2 FYNNEI. The ends were cut back, 3 bases at V and 0 bases at J, with 9 bases in the middle. The DNA input per sorted-subset replicate PCR was 200 to 250 ng, corresponding to some 30,000 T cell genomes. Repertoires were generated with immunoSEQ multiplex PCR, while TCRdb's copy carries only in-frame clones and drops some. The table shows millions of clones, with approximately 95% occurring only once. The sample was naive CD4+ T cells sorted from blood. As to subset: CD45RA+ positively selected. V is TRBV2 and J is TRBJ1-3, with no clear D. This receptor was identified in a man between 18 and 35 years old in good health. The CDR3 sequence: CASSDQVRSGNTIYF. The CDR3 DNA sequence: TGTGCCAGCAGTGATCAGGTTCGCTCTGGAAACACCATATATTTT.